Described below is a single T cell receptor beta chain sequence and its context. Data came from immunoSEQ multiplex PCR; TCRdb stores just in-frame clones and leaves some out. The table shows approximately 140,000 clones, with around 84% occurring only once. CDR3 length: 13 residues. Germline CDR1 SGHTA, CDR2 FQGNSA. Deletions cut 7 bases from V and 4 bases from J, with 13 bases between. This sample was taken from a study of blood T cell repertoires in COVID-19. Overall study: PBMCs, B-cell-depleted T cells, or T cells were the source of the cDNA or gDNA that made up the material.

The sample taken for sequencing was peripheral blood. This rearrangement joins TRBV7-2 to TRBJ1-1; D is ambiguous. This TCR was recovered from a human donor in a cohort sampled during active COVID-19. CDR3 sequence (DNA): TGTGCCAGCAACCCAACCCCAGGCACTGAAGCTTTCTTT. Its translation: CASNPTPGTEAFF. The variable domain in full, with the rest retrieved from reference TRBV7-2 and TRBJ1-1, is GAGVSQSPSNKVTEKGKDVELRCDPISGHTALYWYRQSLGQGLEFLIYFQGNSAPDKSGLPSDRFSAERTGGSVSTLTIQRTQQEDSAVYLCASNPTPGTEAFFGQGTRLTVV.